This T cell receptor beta chain is from a study of cytomegalovirus exposure and HLA in healthy donors. Study-level points and caveats: According to a subsequent analysis, TCR clusters from the first cohort were inclined to appear together in the roughly 110 validation repertoires. Cytomegalovirus association was listed for 150 or so TCR beta chains.

CDR3 length equals 15 residues. Germline CDR1 reads MNHNY; CDR2 reads SVGAGI (reference sequence). With 4 bases clipped from V and 3 bases from J, the junction kept 6 bases outside the gene matches. Sequencing was performed with immunoSEQ multiplex PCR; in TCRdb, only in-frame clones are kept and a portion is missing. The sample shows roughly 180,000 clones, approximately 86% of them seen only once. Concerning this clone: Its specificity is not known.

This sequence joins TRBV6-6 and TRBJ2-3; TRBD2 agrees at 8 bases. The sequencing sample was made of PBMCs. The TCR sequence derives from a man aged 30-40 years in good health and CMV-seropositive. CDR3 nucleotides: TGTGCCAGCAGTTGGGGTAGCGGGACAACAGATACGCAGTATTTT. Its translation is CASSWGSGTTDTQYF.